This T cell receptor beta chain originates from a study of T cells after yellow fever vaccination (dated by TCRdb to the late 2010s). Broadly, across the study: Libraries from fractions with low cell numbers were prepared with the SMART-Seq v4 Ultra Low Input RNA kit. To follow T-cell clones before and after primary and booster YFV17D yellow fever vaccination, bulk TCR alpha and beta repertoires were sequenced over time. Two healthy male donors, one aged 18 to 29 and one aged 30 to 40 years, made up the cohort. Blood was drawn at multiple timepoints before and after primary and secondary immunization, with bulk PBMC replicates and cell subsets isolated. The research as a whole found: A small fraction of clonotypes appeared in both the CD4 and CD8 compartments, likely as a result of convergent recombination. Most clones expanded after primary vaccination (96% of CD4 and 70% to 90% of CD8) were re-detected after the booster, suggesting that broad memory maintenance occurred. Because only a couple of donors were included in the study, the extent to which the findings can be generalized is limited. Computational filtering was needed because FACS-sorted repertoires could contain abundant contaminating clonotypes from the bulk population. The secondary T-cell response was weaker than the primary response but faster, peaking on day 5 instead of day 15.

The sequencing machine was an Illumina NovaSeq 6000. Synthesis of TCR cDNA relied on 5'RACE template switching, a step that introduced a universal primer site along with unique molecular identifiers. cDNA synthesis was primed from both the TCR alpha and TCR beta constant segments. Library amplification involved two PCR steps, and the second step added sample barcodes and sequencing adapters. Sequencing of the libraries was done on either Illumina HiSeq 2500 (2x100 bp) or NovaSeq (2x150 bp). The paper's processing steps were these. Reads were demultiplexed and collapsed into UMI consensus sequences with MIGEC, and V(D)J alignment was performed with MiXCR. Clonotypes responding to the vaccine were identified with edgeR on replicate PBMC samples, with the criteria of FDR below 0.01 and a log2 fold change above 5 up to day 15. Bulk clonotypes were assigned CD4 or CD8 identity according to which sequenced CD4 or CD8 repertoire held them at higher abundance. The public reads were quality trimmed at Q25 with fastp and then assembled into clones with MiXCR by TCRdb, keeping productive beta chains. One record per CDR3 amino acid sequence lists the most common genes and DNA. The V and J calls come from TCRdb's annotation, not from the publication. The sample table records some 320,000 distinct CDR3 sequences; roughly 10% of these occur just once. The top ten constitute 3.3% of the sample.

This clonotype came up many times. The specificity of this receptor is unknown. Base qualities are missing; no much larger clone stands one base away. This specimen's treatment or condition label, per the study, means: live attenuated yellow fever vaccine strain. PBMCs were isolated from peripheral blood using a standard Ficoll-Paque protocol. CD4 and CD8 T-cell fractions were isolated with Dynabeads CD4 and CD8 positive selection kits. RNA was extracted with TriZol from bulk PBMCs, CD4 and CD8 fractions, and dextramer-positive and dextramer-negative fractions. The CDR3 runs 12 residues from the cysteine to the phenylalanine. Only CDR3 DNA is held: 36 bases, read in frame from base 1. The germline V gene sets CDR1 to SGHTA and CDR2 to FQGNSA. Trimming removed 5 bases from V and 13 bases from J, leaving 14 bases between the germline ends.

The source is a man aged 18 to 29 who received the YFV17D yellow fever vaccine. Recombination joined TRBV7-2 with TRBJ2-2; TRBD2 might be the D gene, on 6 matching bases. The sequencing used CD4+ T cells sorted from PBMCs, collected 45 days after the yellow fever booster vaccination. Read as DNA, the sequence is TGTGCCAGCAGCCCACTGGAGGGCGCGCTGTTTTTT. Its coded protein is CASSPLEGALFF.